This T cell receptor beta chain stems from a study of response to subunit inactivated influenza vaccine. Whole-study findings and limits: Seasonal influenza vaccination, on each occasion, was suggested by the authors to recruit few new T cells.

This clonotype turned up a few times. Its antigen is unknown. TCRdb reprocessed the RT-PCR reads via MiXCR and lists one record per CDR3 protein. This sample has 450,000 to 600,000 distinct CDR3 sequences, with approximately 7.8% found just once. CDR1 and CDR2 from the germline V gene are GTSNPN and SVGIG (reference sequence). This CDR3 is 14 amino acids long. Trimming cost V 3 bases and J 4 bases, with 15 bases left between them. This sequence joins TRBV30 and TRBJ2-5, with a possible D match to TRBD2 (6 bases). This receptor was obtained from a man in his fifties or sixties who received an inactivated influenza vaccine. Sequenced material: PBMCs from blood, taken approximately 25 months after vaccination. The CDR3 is CAWSSPRGGETQYF. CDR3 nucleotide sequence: TGTGCCTGGAGCTCCCCCCGGGGAGGAGAGACCCAGTACTTC.